This section outlines one T cell receptor (beta chain) sequence together with its context. The antigen is not known. This entry is derived from a study of T cell repertoires in cytomegalovirus infection. About the study: In public TCR beta signatures, there were indications of both CMV infection and matching HLA type. Whole-study findings and limits: HLA-C-restricted CMV clonotypes gave the most frequent clonotype in two of eight donors. Adding up the frequency of public TCR beta families identified people who carried CMV plus the relevant HLA.

V was clipped by 0 bases and J by 3 bases; unmatched bases: 5. CDR3 length equals 16 residues. The germline V gene has CDR1 MNHNS and CDR2 SASEGT. From the reads, TCRdb called clonotypes with MiXCR, one entry per CDR3 protein. Of 100,000 to 150,000 distinct CDR3 sequences in the sample, more than 30% were seen once. Source: CD8+ T cells from cultured PBMCs, taken from culture after CMV antigen stimulation. The sequence derives from a human donor in good health (CMV status not recorded). Some clones in this sample may be carry-over from other donors' samples. This chain connects TRBV6-1 to TRBJ2-3, with 8 bases matching TRBD2. The CDR3 DNA sequence: TGTGCCAGCAGTGAAGCCGGGGGGGGAGGGACAGATACGCAGTATTTT. Residues: CASSEAGGGGTDTQYF.